This T cell receptor beta chain originates from a study of shared clonotypes between healthy human individuals. V trimming: 8 bases; J trimming: 8 bases; junction bases outside the gene matches: 4. The germline gives CDR1 MNHEY, CDR2 SVGAGI. There are 11 residues in the CDR3. Assay used: immunoSEQ multiplex PCR; TCRdb lists only in-frame clones, some missing. The sample yields 2 million to 2.5 million clones, under 97% seen once. Sequencing was done on a sample of naive CD4+ T cells sorted from blood. Subset: CD45RA+ positively selected. The rearrangement joins TRBV6-5 to TRBJ1-2; 8 nucleotides match TRBD1. The TCR comes from a man in his late teens or twenties in good health. The CDR3 coding sequence is TGTGCCAGCCTTGACAGGGGCGGCTACACCTTC. It encodes CASLDRGGYTF.